The 5 T cell receptor beta chains in this list originate from one sample, sequenced in a study of cytomegalovirus exposure and HLA in healthy donors (dated by TCRdb to 2016 to 2017). The library came from the immunoSEQ multiplex PCR assay. For the multiplex PCR, a mixture combining 60 forward primers for TCR Vbeta segments and 13 reverse primers for TCR Jbeta segments was used. The clones in this table, taken by TCRdb from immuneACCESS, are in-frame only. Not every clone is retained; where verified, under half of the shortfall comes from an unresolved V gene, and the cause of the rest is unknown. The sample table holds more than 150,000 clones, of which 75% to 90% were seen once. Roughly 8.8% of the sample goes to the ten largest clones. The sequenced material came from PBMCs. The receptors come from a man between 18 and 29 years old in good health and CMV-seropositive.

The chain uses TRBV2 and TRBJ2-5; D gene ambiguous. Deletions cut 6 bases from V and 3 bases from J, with 14 bases between. CDR1 SNHLY and CDR2 FYNNEI come from the germline V gene. The CDR3 totals 14 residues. The CDR3 coding sequence is TGTGCCAGCAGCGATTTATCAGGTGAAGAGACCCAGTACTTC. Translated: CASSDLSGEETQYF.

The chain recombines TRBV7-3 with TRBJ2-2; 14 nucleotides match TRBD2. Trimming removed 7 bases from V and 2 bases from J; junction bases left unmatched: 9. This CDR3 is 18 amino acids long. Germline CDR1 and CDR2: SGHTA and FQGTGA. DNA for the CDR3: TGTGCCAGCACCTCAGGGGGACTAGCGGGGGCAAACACCGGGGAGCTGTTTTTT. Its translation is CASTSGGLAGANTGELFF.

V and J are TRBV6-5 and TRBJ2-7, with 11 positions matching TRBD1. This CDR3 region has 15 residues. Germline V gene data show CDR1 as MNHEY and CDR2 as SVGAGI. The V segment lost 2 bases and the J segment 4 bases; nucleotides outside the gene matches: 4. Here the CDR3 reads CASSYGTGGRYEQYF. Written as DNA, the CDR3 is TGTGCCAGCAGTTACGGGACAGGGGGAAGGTACGAGCAGTACTTC.

The gene calls are TRBV5-1 and TRBJ2-3, with a possible D match to TRBD1 (6 bases). From germline, CDR1 is SGHRS and CDR2 YFSETQ. Trimming pared 9 bases from V and 1 base from J, leaving 9 bases between. There are 12 residues in the CDR3. CDR3 region: CATQGRTDTQYF. The CDR3 region has the DNA TGCGCCACCCAGGGGCGCACAGATACGCAGTATTTT.

This clone appeared once. CDR3 coding DNA: TGTGCCAGTAGTATCTTCTCGGCGGGTTCACAGAGGGGCTACACCTTC. Amino acid sequence: CASSIFSAGSQRGYTF. The chain is built from TRBV19 and TRBJ1-2; D not certain. The V end was cut by 3 bases, the J end by 8 bases, with 22 bases between. The length of the CDR3 is 16 residues. Germline CDR1 and CDR2: LNHDA and SQIVND (reference sequence).